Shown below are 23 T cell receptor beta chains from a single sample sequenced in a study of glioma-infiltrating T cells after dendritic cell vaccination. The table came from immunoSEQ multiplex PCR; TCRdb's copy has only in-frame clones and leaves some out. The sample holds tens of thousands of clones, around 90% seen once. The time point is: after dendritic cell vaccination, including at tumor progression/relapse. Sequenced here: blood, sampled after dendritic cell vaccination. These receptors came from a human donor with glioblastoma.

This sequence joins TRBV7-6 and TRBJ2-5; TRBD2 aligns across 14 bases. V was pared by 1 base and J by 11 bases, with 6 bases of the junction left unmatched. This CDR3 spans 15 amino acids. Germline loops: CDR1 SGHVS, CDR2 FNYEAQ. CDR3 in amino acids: CASSLVGTSGSEQYF. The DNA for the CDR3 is TGTGCCAGCAGCTTAGTAGGGACTAGCGGGAGTGAGCAGTACTTC.

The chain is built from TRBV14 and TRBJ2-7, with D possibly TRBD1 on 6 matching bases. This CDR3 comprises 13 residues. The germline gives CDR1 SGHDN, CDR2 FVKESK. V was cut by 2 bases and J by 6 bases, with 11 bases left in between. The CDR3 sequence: CASSQPLQGEQYF. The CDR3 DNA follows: TGTGCCAGCAGCCAACCATTACAGGGCGAGCAGTACTTC.

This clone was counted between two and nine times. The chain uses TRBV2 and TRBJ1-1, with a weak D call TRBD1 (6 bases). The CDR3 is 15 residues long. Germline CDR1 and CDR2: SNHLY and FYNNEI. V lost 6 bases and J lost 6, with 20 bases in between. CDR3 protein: CASRILQGIGAEAFF. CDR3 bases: TGTGCCAGCAGGATTCTACAGGGAATAGGCGCTGAAGCTTTCTTT.

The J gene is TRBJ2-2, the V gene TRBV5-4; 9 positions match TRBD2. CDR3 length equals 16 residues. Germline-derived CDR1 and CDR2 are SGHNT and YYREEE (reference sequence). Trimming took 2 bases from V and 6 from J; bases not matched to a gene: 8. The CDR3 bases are TGTGCCAGCAGCTTCTGGCGGGGGGGCGAATCCGGGGAGCTGTTTTTT. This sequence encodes CASSFWRGGESGELFF.

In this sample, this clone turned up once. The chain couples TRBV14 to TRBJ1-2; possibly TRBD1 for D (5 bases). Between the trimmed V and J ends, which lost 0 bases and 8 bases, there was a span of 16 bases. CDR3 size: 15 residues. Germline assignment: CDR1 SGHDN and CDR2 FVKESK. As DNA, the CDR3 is TGTGCCAGCAGCCAAGATCCGGGGGGAACGGGAGGCTACACCTTC. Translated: CASSQDPGGTGGYTF.

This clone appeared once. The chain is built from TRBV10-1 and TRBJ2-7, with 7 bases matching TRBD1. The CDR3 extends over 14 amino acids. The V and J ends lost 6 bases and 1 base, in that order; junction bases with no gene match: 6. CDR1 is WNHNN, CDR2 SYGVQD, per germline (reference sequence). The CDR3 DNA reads TGCGCCAGCAGCACCCGACAGGGATCCTACGAGCAGTACTTC. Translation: CASSTRQGSYEQYF.

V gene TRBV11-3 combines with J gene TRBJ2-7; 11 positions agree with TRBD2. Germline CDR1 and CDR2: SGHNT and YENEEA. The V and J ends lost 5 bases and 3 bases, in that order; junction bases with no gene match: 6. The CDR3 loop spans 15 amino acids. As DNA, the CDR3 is TGTGCCAGCAGCCTTAGCGGGGGGGACGGCTACGAGCAGTACTTC. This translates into CASSLSGGDGYEQYF.

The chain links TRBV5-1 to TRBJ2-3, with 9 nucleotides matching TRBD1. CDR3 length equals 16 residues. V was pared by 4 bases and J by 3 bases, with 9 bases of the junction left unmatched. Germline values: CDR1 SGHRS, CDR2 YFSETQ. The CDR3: CASSRQGQGVTDTQYF. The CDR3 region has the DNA TGCGCCAGCAGCCGGCAGGGACAGGGAGTGACAGATACGCAGTATTTT.

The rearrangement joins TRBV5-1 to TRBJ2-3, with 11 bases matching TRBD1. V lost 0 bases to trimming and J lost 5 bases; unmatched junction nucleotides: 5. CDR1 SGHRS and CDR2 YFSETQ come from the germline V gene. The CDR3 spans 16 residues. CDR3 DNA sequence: TGCGCCAGCAGCTTGGCTGGACAGGGGGCTTTAGATACGCAGTATTTT. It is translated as CASSLAGQGALDTQYF.

CDR3 DNA: TGTGCCAGCAGTAGGGATCTGGGGCCACAGCCCCAGCATTTT. Amino acids: CASSRDLGPQPQHF. The chain is built from TRBV6-1 and TRBJ1-5, with D possibly matching TRBD1 (5 bases). CDR1 MNHNS and CDR2 SASEGT come from the germline V gene. CDR3 length: 14 amino acids. With 5 bases removed from V and 7 bases from J, the gap between germline ends came to 15 bases.

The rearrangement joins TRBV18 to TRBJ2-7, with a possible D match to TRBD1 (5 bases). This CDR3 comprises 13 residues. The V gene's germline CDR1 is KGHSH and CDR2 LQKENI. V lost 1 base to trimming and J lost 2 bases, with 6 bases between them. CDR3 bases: TGTGCCAGCTCACCACGACAGACCTACGAGCAGTACTTC. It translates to CASSPRQTYEQYF.

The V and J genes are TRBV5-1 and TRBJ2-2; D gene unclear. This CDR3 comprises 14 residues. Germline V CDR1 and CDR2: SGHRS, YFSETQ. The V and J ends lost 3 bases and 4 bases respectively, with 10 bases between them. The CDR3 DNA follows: TGCGCCAGCAGCTACCCCCCGGGCACCGGGGAGCTGTTTTTT. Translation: CASSYPPGTGELFF. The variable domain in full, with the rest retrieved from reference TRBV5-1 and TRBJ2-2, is KAGVTQTPRYLIKTRGQQVTLSCSPISGHRSVSWYQQTPGQGLQFLFEYFSETQRNKGNFPGRFSGRQFSNSRSEMNVSTLELGDSALYLCASSYPPGTGELFFGEGSRLTVL.

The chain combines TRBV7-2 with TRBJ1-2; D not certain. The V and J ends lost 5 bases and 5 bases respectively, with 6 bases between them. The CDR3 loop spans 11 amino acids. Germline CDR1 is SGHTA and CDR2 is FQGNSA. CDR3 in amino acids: CASSPGYGYTF. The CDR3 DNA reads TGTGCCAGCAGCCCCGGGTATGGCTACACCTTC.

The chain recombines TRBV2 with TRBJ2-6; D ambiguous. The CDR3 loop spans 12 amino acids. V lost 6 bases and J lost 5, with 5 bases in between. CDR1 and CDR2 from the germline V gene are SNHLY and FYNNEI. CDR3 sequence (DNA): TGTGCCAGCAGAGAGTGGGCCAACGTCCTGACTTTC. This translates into CASREWANVLTF.

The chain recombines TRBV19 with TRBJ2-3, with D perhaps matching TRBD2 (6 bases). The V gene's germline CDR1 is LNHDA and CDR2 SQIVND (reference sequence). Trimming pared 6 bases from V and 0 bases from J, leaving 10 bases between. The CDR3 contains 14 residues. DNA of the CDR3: TGTGCCAGTAGGAGCGGGTTGAGCACAGATACGCAGTATTTT. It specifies CASRSGLSTDTQYF.

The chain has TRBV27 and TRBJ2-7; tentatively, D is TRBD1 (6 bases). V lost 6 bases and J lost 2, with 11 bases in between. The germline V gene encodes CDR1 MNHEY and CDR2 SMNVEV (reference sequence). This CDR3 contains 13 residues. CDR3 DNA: TGTGCCAGCAGCCGGGACAACCCCTACGAGCAGTACTTC. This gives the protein CASSRDNPYEQYF.

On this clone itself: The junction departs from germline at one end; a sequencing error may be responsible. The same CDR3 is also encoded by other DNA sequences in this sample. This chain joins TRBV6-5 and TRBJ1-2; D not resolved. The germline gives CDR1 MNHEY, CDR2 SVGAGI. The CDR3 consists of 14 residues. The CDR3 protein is CASSRHADEGSYTF. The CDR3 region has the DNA TGCGCCAGCAGCCGACACGCGGACGAGGGTAGCTACACCTTC.

The CDR3, as DNA: TGTGCCAGCAGCCAAGGACAGGGGACAACTAATGAAAAACTGTTTTTT. This codes for CASSQGQGTTNEKLFF. The genes are TRBV7-9 and TRBJ1-4, with TRBD1 identical over 9 bases. Germline values: CDR1 SEHNR, CDR2 FQNEAQ (reference sequence). CDR3 length equals 16 residues. V dropped 5 bases and J dropped 0; count of bases not matched to a gene: 4.

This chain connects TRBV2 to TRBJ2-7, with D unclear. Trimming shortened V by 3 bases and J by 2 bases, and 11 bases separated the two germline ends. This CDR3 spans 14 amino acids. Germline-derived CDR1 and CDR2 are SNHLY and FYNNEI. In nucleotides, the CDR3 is TGTGCCAGCAGTGACAACCTACGTCCCTACGAGCAGTACTTC. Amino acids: CASSDNLRPYEQYF.

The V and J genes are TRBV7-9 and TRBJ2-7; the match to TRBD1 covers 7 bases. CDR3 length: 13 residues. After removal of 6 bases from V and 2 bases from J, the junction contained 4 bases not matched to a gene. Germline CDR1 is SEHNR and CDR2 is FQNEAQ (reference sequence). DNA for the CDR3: TGTGCCAGCAGTCCGGGACAGACCTACGAGCAGTACTTC. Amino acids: CASSPGQTYEQYF.

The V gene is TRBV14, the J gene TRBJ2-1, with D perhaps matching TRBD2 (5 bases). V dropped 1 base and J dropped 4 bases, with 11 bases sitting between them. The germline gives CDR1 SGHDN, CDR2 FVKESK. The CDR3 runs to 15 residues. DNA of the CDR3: TGTGCCAGCAGCCAAGGAGTAGCGTCGTACAATGAGCAGTTCTTC. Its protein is CASSQGVASYNEQFF.

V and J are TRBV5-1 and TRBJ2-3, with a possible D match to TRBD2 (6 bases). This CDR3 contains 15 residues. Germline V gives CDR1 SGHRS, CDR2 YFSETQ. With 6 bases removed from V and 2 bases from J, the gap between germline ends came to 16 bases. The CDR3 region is CASKSAVAATDTQYF. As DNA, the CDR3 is TGCGCCAGCAAGTCTGCGGTAGCGGCCACAGATACGCAGTATTTT.

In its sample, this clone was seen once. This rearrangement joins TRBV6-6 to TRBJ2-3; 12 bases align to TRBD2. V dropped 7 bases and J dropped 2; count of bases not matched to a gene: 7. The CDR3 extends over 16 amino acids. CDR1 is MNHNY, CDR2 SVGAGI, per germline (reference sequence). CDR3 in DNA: TGTGCCAGCAAAGCCGGACTAGCGGGGATCACAGATACGCAGTATTTT. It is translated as CASKAGLAGITDTQYF.